A selection of T cell receptor beta chains follows, all from one sample in a study of T cell responses to AZD1222 COVID-19 vaccine. Generated by immunoSEQ multiplex PCR, the TCRdb table keeps only in-frame clones and is missing some. The data hold tens of thousands of clones, with around nine tenths observed a single time. Sequences were derived from peripheral blood, sampled on day 0 of AZD1222 vaccination. The source is an adult in good health. The CDR3 runs from the conserved cysteine through the conserved F or W. A D gene is named only where the DNA matches it firmly. The size field is filled for only some rows; it gives once, few, many or a size class.

V gene	J gene	clone size	D gene	CDR3 protein	CDR3 DNA
TRBV29-1	TRBJ2-7	few	TRBD2	CSVPGLAGSHYEQYF	TGCAGCGTCCCGGGACTAGCGGGGAGTCACTACGAGCAGTACTTC
TRBV3-1/TRBV3-2	TRBJ1-4	few	NA	CASSPPSRGGNEKLFF	TGTGCCAGCAGCCCGCCCAGTCGGGGGGGAAATGAAAAACTGTTTTTT
TRBV7-3	TRBJ2-5	NA	NA	CASSPGATNQETQYF	TGTGCCAGCAGCCCCGGCGCCACTAACCAAGAGACCCAGTACTTC
TRBV7-9	TRBJ1-3	once	TRBD1	CASSPGTGVYSGNTIYF	TGTGCCAGCAGCCCCGGGACAGGCGTTTACTCTGGAAACACCATATATTTT
TRBV28	TRBJ1-1	NA	NA	CASRPPRGFNTEAFF	TGTGCCAGCAGGCCACCTAGGGGGTTCAACACTGAAGCTTTCTTT
TRBV6-2/TRBV6-3	TRBJ1-5	NA	TRBD1	CASSRTGFNQPQHF	TGTGCCAGCAGTCGGACAGGGTTCAATCAGCCCCAGCATTTT
TRBV7-2	TRBJ2-7	few	TRBD2	CASSSGSGSYEQYF	TGTGCCAGCTCCAGCGGGAGTGGGTCCTACGAGCAGTACTTC
TRBV11-3	TRBJ2-2	NA	TRBD2	CASSPGTSGKLDTGELFF	TGTGCCAGCAGCCCCGGGACTAGCGGGAAATTGGACACCGGGGAGCTGTTTTTT
TRBV6-1	TRBJ2-3	NA	NA	CASTLRAPGLDTQYF	TGTGCCAGCACCCTTCGGGCCCCCGGGCTAGATACGCAGTATTTT
TRBV27	TRBJ2-7	NA	NA	CASSFRGRYEQYF	TGTGCCAGCAGTTTCAGGGGTCGGTACGAGCAGTACTTC
TRBV5-1	TRBJ1-2	NA	NA	CASSYKDGQGYTF	TGCGCCAGCAGCTACAAGGACGGACAAGGCTACACCTTC
TRBV27	TRBJ1-1	few	NA	CASSLSGLRALRNTEAFF	TGTGCCAGCAGTTTATCGGGACTCAGGGCCCTCAGGAACACTGAAGCTTTCTTT
TRBV27	TRBJ1-4	NA	NA	CASSFGGSNEKLFF	TGTGCCAGCAGTTTTGGTGGCAGTAATGAAAAACTGTTTTTT
TRBV7-3	TRBJ2-3	NA	NA	CASSFSWESTDTQYF	TGTGCCAGCAGCTTTTCCTGGGAAAGCACAGATACGCAGTATTTT
TRBV5-4	TRBJ2-5	NA	NA	CASSWGHSQETQYF	TGTGCCAGCAGTTGGGGACACTCCCAAGAGACCCAGTACTTC
TRBV6-4	TRBJ2-5	NA	NA	CASRVGIYGRGETQYF	TGTGCCAGCAGAGTGGGGATTTACGGGCGGGGAGAGACCCAGTACTTC
TRBV5-1	TRBJ2-1	once	TRBD2	CASSLDVGLAMDEQFF	TGCGCCAGCAGCTTGGATGTTGGACTAGCGATGGATGAGCAGTTCTTC
TRBV28	TRBJ1-5	NA	NA	CASSRDSNQPQHF	TGTGCCAGCAGTAGAGATAGCAATCAGCCCCAGCATTTT
TRBV19	TRBJ2-3	NA	NA	CASSNVGGPRTDTQYF	TGTGCCAGTAGTAACGTGGGCGGGCCCCGCACAGATACGCAGTATTTT
TRBV13	TRBJ1-2	NA	NA	CASSLGRVGPYGYTF	TGTGCCAGCAGCTTAGGCCGCGTCGGACCCTATGGCTACACCTTC
TRBV7-2	TRBJ2-5	NA	TRBD1	CASSSSTGGETQYF	TGTGCCAGCAGCTCTTCGACAGGGGGAGAGACCCAGTACTTC
TRBV10-3	TRBJ1-3	NA	TRBD1	CASRQGLDTGNTIYF	TGTGCCAGCAGACAGGGGCTGGATACTGGAAACACCATATATTTT
TRBV24-1	TRBJ2-7	NA	NA	CATSGAGSRYEQYF	TGTGCCACCAGTGGTGCTGGGTCTCGGTACGAGCAGTACTTC
TRBV10-3	TRBJ2-5	NA	NA	CAISGGQGGTQYF	TGTGCCATCAGTGGGGGACAAGGGGGGACCCAGTACTTC
TRBV6-2/TRBV6-3	TRBJ2-5	NA	NA	CASSYIGETQYF	TGTGCTAGCAGTTACATTGGAGAGACCCAGTACTTC
TRBV9	TRBJ2-2	few	NA	CASSVAPAQGGTGELFF	TGTGCCAGCAGCGTAGCTCCGGCCCAGGGGGGGACCGGGGAGCTGTTTTTT
TRBV5-5	TRBJ1-2	NA	NA	CASSLLYGGYTF	TGTGCCAGCAGCTTGCTTTATGGGGGCTACACCTTC
TRBV2	TRBJ1-4	NA	NA	CASSEDLYDEKLFF	TGTGCCAGCAGTGAAGATCTGTATGATGAAAAACTGTTTTTT
TRBV7-2	TRBJ2-4	NA	NA	CASSLSPTSLLAKNIQYF	TGTGCCAGCAGCTTGTCTCCAACGAGCCTACTAGCCAAAAACATTCAGTACTTC
TRBV7-3	TRBJ1-1	NA	NA	CASSPEGQNTEAFF	TGTGCCAGCAGCCCAGAGGGGCAGAACACTGAAGCTTTCTTT
TRBV7-6	TRBJ2-1	NA	TRBD2	CASSLRSGRAGDEQFF	TGTGCCAGCAGCTTGAGAAGCGGGAGGGCCGGGGATGAGCAGTTCTTC
TRBV6-1	TRBJ2-1	once	NA	CASSAPRSSSYNEQFF	TGTGCCAGCAGTGCCCCCCGGTCGAGCTCCTACAATGAGCAGTTCTTC
TRBV5-1	TRBJ1-1	NA	TRBD1	CASSRTGMNTEAFF	TGCGCCAGCAGCCGGACAGGGATGAACACTGAAGCTTTCTTT
TRBV24-1	TRBJ2-3	NA	NA	CATSDSSLGMQYF	TGTGCCACCAGTGATTCCTCGCTTGGTATGCAGTATTTT
TRBV28	TRBJ1-2	NA	NA	CASSLSVGAGGYTF	TGTGCCAGCAGTTTAAGTGTTGGGGCAGGTGGCTACACCTTC
TRBV3-1/TRBV3-2	TRBJ2-2	NA	NA	CASSPPISGPGELFF	TGTGCCAGCAGCCCACCGATAAGTGGACCCGGGGAGCTGTTTTTT
TRBV24-1	TRBJ2-3	NA	TRBD2	CATSHPGTSGGAADTQYF	TGTGCCACCAGTCACCCCGGGACTAGCGGGGGGGCAGCAGATACGCAGTATTTT
TRBV28	TRBJ1-1	NA	TRBD1	CASSLHNGGGSRTEAFF	TGTGCCAGCAGTTTGCACAACGGAGGGGGCTCGAGGACTGAAGCTTTCTTT
TRBV18	TRBJ1-1	NA	NA	CAGPLTSDRAEFKNTEAFF	TGTGCCGGCCCCCTAACGTCGGACAGAGCTGAGTTTAAGAACACTGAAGCTTTCTTT
TRBV4-3	TRBJ1-1	NA	TRBD1	CASSQEIFGQGRAEAFF	TGCGCCAGCAGCCAAGAAATTTTTGGACAGGGAAGGGCTGAAGCTTTCTTT
TRBV7-2	TRBJ1-1	NA	NA	CASSWDFRNTEAFF	TGTGCCAGCAGCTGGGACTTCCGTAACACTGAAGCTTTCTTT
TRBV5-1	TRBJ2-2	NA	NA	CASSGVADTGELFF	TGCGCCAGCAGCGGGGTAGCGGACACCGGGGAGCTGTTTTTT
TRBV14	TRBJ1-6	NA	TRBD1	CASSLDRGVYNSPLHF	TGTGCCAGCAGCCTCGACAGGGGGGTCTATAATTCACCCCTCCACTTT
TRBV3-1/TRBV3-2	TRBJ2-7	NA	NA	CASSQDPWEQYF	TGTGCCAGCAGCCAAGATCCTTGGGAGCAGTACTTC
TRBV19	TRBJ2-1	NA	NA	CASSVGNEQFF	TGTGCCAGTAGTGTCGGGAATGAGCAGTTCTTC
TRBV28	TRBJ2-2	NA	NA	CASSTLRTVNTGELFF	TGTGCCAGCAGCACCCTACGAACTGTGAACACCGGGGAGCTGTTTTTT
TRBV12-3/TRBV12-4	TRBJ1-5	NA	NA	CASSSQGNQPQHF	TGTGCCAGCAGCTCACAGGGCAATCAGCCCCAGCATTTT
TRBV5-6	TRBJ1-3	NA	TRBD1	CASSFTGAGNTIYF	TGTGCCAGCAGCTTTACAGGGGCTGGAAACACCATATATTTT
TRBV5-1	TRBJ2-3	NA	NA	CASSLAPPGKGTDTQYF	TGCGCCAGCAGCTTGGCCCCCCCGGGCAAGGGCACAGATACGCAGTATTTT
TRBV7-3	TRBJ1-5	NA	NA	CAGDSNISNQPQHF	TGTGCCGGAGATTCCAACATTAGCAATCAGCCCCAGCATTTT
TRBV5-4	TRBJ2-5	NA	TRBD1	CASSATGGEETQYF	TGTGCCAGCAGCGCGACAGGGGGGGAAGAGACCCAGTACTTC
TRBV5-6	TRBJ1-1	NA	TRBD1	CASSSGTGSLTEAFF	TGTGCCAGCAGCTCCGGGACAGGGTCCCTCACTGAAGCTTTCTTT
TRBV3-1/TRBV3-2	TRBJ2-7	NA	TRBD2	CASRGTSYEQYF	TGTGCCAGCAGGGGGACTAGCTACGAGCAGTACTTC
TRBV14	TRBJ1-6	NA	NA	CASSPLGGNSPLHF	TGTGCCAGCAGCCCTCTGGGGGGGAATTCACCCCTCCACTTT
TRBV24-1	TRBJ2-1	few	TRBD2	CATSVAGEGVGNEQFF	TGTGCCACCAGTGTAGCGGGAGAAGGTGTCGGCAATGAGCAGTTCTTC
TRBV7-2	TRBJ1-6	once	NA	CASSLASYNSPLHF	TGTGCCAGCAGCTTAGCGTCCTATAATTCACCCCTCCACTTT
TRBV5-5	TRBJ2-5	NA	NA	CASSLGASARGTQYF	TGTGCCAGCAGCTTGGGGGCTAGCGCGAGGGGGACCCAGTACTTC